The T cell receptor beta chain described here comes from a study of blood T cells in healthy people across ages. CDR1 SQVTM and CDR2 ANQGSEA come from the germline V gene. Deletions cut 4 bases from V and 8 bases from J, with 15 bases between. The CDR3 is made up of 13 amino acids. Together with a sample-barcoded 5' primer, a J-beta primer mix was included in a second PCR lasting roughly 6 to 12 cycles. A template-switch adaptor containing 12 random nucleotides labeled each cDNA molecule. Every sample gave at least 3 million paired-end reads containing CDR3. TCRdb reanalysed the 5' RACE reads using MiXCR and keeps one entry per CDR3 protein. The sample carries 980,000 or so distinct CDR3 sequences, around 49% recorded once. The people who gave samples were healthy Caucasians from Russia, aged about 6 to 95.

This clonotype was sampled from a man younger than 45 in good health. What was sequenced was blood. The chain employs TRBV29-1 and TRBJ2-1; D is unclear. In DNA, the CDR3 is TGCAGCGTTGTGGGCGAAATCATCCATGAGCAGTTCTTC. This translates into CSVVGEIIHEQFF.